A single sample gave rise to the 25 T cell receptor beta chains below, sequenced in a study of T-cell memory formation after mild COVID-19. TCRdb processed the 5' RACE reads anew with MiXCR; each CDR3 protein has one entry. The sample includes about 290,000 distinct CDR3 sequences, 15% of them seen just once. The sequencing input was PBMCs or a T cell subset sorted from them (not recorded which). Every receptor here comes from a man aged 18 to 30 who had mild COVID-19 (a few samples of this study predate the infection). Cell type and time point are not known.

CDR3 bases: TGTGCCAGCAGCTTATCGTCCCAGGGCACTGAAGCTTTCTTT. Its protein is CASSLSSQGTEAFF. The genes are TRBV7-3 and TRBJ1-1; the D gene is possibly TRBD1 (5 bases). The CDR3 runs 14 residues. Trimming removed 2 bases at V and 4 bases at J, with 11 bases between. Germline assignment: CDR1 SGHTA and CDR2 FQGTGA.

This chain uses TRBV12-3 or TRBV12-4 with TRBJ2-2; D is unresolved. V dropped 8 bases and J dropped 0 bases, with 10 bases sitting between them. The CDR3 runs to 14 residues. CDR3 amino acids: CASSDVSNTGELFF. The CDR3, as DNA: TGTGCCAGCTCAGACGTATCGAACACCGGGGAGCTGTTTTTT.

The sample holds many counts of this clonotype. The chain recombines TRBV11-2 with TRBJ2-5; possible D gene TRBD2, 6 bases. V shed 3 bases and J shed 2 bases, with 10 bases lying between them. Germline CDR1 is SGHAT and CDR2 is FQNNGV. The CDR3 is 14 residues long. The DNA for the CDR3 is TGTGCCAGCAGCTTGGAACTAGCACAAGAGACCCAGTACTTC. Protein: CASSLELAQETQYF. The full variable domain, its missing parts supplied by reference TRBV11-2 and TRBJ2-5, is EAGVAQSPRYKIIEKRQSVAFWCNPISGHATLYWYQQILGQGPKLLIQFQNNGVVDDSQLPKDRFSAERLKGVDSTLKIQPAKLEDSAVYLCASSLELAQETQYFGPGTRLLVL.

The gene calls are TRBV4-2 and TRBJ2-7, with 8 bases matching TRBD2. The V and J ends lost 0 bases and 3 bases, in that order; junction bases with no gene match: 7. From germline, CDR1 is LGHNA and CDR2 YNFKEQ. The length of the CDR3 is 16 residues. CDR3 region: CASSQDYAGTSYEQYF. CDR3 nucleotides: TGTGCCAGCAGCCAAGACTATGCCGGGACTAGCTACGAGCAGTACTTC.

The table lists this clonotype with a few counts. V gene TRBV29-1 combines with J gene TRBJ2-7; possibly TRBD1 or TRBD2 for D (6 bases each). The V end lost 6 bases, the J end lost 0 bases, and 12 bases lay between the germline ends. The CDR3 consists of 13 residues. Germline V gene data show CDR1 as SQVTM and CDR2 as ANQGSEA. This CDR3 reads CSVRGASSYEQYF. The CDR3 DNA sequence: TGCAGCGTGAGGGGGGCTAGCTCCTACGAGCAGTACTTC.

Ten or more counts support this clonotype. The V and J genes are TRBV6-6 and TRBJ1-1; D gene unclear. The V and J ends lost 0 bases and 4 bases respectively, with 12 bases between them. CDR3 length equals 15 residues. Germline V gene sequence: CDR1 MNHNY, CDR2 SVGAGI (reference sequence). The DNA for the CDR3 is TGTGCCAGCAGTTACTCGGTAGGGTCGGGCACTGAAGCTTTCTTT. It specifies CASSYSVGSGTEAFF.

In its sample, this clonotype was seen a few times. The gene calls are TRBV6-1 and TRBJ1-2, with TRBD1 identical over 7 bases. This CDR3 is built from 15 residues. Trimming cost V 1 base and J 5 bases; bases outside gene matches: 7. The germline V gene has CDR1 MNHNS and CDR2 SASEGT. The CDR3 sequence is CASSEETGFGYGYTF. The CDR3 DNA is TGTGCCAGCAGTGAAGAGACAGGGTTCGGGTATGGCTACACCTTC.

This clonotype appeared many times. This chain's CDR3 is CAISETRLVSTDTQYF. In DNA, the CDR3 is TGTGCCATCAGTGAAACGAGGCTGGTTTCCACGGATACGCAGTATTTT. J is TRBJ2-3 and V is TRBV10-3; D call uncertain. The V end lost 3 bases, the J end lost 6 bases, and 19 bases lay between the germline ends. CDR1 is ENHRY and CDR2 is SYGVKD in the germline V gene. CDR3 size: 16 residues.

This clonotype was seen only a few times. The chain's CDR3 is CASSYSLEVGGELFF. The CDR3 nucleotides are TGTGCCAGCAGTTACTCGCTCGAGGTGGGCGGGGAGCTGTTTTTT. The rearrangement links TRBV6-6 to TRBJ2-2; D uncertain. The V end was cut by 0 bases, the J end by 7 bases, with 12 bases between. Looked up from germline, CDR1 is MNHNY and CDR2 is SVGAGI (reference sequence). The CDR3 has 15 residues.

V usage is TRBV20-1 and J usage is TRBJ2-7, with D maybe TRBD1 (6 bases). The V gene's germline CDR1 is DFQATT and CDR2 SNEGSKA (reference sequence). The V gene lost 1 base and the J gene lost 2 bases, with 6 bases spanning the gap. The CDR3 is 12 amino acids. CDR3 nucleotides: TGCAGTGCTAGAGGGGACACCTACGAGCAGTACTTC. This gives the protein CSARGDTYEQYF.

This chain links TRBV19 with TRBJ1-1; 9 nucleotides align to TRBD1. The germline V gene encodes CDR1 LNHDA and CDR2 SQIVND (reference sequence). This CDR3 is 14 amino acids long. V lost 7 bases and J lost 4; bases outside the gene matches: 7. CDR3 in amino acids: CASTPGTGFTEAFF. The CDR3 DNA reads TGTGCCAGTACCCCCGGGACAGGGTTCACTGAAGCTTTCTTT.

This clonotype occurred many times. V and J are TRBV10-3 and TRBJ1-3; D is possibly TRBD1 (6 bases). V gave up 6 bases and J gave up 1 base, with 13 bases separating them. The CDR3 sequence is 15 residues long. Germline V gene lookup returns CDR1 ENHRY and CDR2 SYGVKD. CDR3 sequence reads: CAIRLGGRSGNTIYF. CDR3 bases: TGTGCCATCAGACTCGGGGGGCGGTCTGGAAACACCATATATTTT.

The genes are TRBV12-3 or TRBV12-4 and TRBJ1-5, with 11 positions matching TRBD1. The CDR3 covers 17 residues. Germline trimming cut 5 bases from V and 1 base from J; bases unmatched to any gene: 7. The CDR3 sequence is CASSPGQGVESNQPQHF. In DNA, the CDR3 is TGTGCCAGCAGTCCGGGACAGGGGGTGGAAAGCAATCAGCCCCAGCATTTT.

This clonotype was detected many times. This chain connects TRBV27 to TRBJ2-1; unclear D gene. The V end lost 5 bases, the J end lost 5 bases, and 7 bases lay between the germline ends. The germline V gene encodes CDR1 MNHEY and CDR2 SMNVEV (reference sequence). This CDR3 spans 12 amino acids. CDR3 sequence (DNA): TGTGCCAGCAGTCACAACAACAATGAGCAGTTCTTC. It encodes CASSHNNNEQFF.

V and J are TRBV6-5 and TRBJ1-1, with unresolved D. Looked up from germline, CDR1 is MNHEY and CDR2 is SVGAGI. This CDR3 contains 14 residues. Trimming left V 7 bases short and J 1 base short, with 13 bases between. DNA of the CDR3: TGTGCCAGCAACTCCCACCCGGGGAACACTGAAGCTTTCTTT. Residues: CASNSHPGNTEAFF.

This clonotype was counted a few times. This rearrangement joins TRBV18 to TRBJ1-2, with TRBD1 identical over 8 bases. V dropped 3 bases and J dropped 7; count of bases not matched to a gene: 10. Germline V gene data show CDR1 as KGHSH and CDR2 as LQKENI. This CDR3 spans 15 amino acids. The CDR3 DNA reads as TGTGCCAGCTCACCGTTCGACAGGGGCGAGGCTGGCTACACCTTC. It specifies CASSPFDRGEAGYTF.

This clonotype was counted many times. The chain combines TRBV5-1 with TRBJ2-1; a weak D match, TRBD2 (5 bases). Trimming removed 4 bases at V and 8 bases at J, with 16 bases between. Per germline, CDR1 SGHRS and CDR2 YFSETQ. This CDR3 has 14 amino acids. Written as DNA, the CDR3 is TGCGCCAGCAGCGAGGGATTCGCCCCGGATGAGCAGTTCTTC. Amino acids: CASSEGFAPDEQFF.

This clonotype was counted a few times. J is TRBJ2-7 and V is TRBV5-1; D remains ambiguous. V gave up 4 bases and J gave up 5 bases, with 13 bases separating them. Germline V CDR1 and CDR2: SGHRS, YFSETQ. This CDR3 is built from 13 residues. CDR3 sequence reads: CASSEQVSDEQYF. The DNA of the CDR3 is TGCGCCAGCAGCGAGCAGGTTTCCGACGAGCAGTACTTC. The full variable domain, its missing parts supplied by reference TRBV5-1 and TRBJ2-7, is KAGVTQTPRYLIKTRGQQVTLSCSPISGHRSVSWYQQTPGQGLQFLFEYFSETQRNKGNFPGRFSGRQFSNSRSEMNVSTLELGDSALYLCASSEQVSDEQYFGPGTRLTVT.

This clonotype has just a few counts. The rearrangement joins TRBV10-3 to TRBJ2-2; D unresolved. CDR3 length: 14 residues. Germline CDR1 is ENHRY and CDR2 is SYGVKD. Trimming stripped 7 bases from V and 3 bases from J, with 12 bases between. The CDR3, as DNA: TGTGCCATCACCCAGGACGGCTACACCGGGGAGCTGTTTTTT. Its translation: CAITQDGYTGELFF.

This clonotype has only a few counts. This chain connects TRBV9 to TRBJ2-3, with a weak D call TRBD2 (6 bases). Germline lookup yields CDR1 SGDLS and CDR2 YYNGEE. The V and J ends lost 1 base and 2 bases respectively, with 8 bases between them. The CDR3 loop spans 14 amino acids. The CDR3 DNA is TGTGCCAGCAGCGTACGCGGGATCACAGATACGCAGTATTTT. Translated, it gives CASSVRGITDTQYF.

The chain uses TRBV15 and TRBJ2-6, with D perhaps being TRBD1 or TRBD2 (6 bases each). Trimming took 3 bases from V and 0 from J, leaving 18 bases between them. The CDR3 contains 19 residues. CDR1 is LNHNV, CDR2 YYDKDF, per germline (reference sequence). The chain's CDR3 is CATSRARGGFVSGANVLTF. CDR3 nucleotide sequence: TGTGCCACCAGCAGGGCAAGAGGGGGGTTCGTCTCTGGGGCCAACGTCCTGACTTTC.

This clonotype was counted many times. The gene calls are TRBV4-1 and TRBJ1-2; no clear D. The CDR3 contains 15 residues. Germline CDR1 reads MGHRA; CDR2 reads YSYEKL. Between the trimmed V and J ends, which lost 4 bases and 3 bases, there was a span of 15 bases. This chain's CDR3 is CASSRTSEGDYGYTF. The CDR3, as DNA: TGCGCCAGCAGCCGCACATCGGAAGGAGACTATGGCTACACCTTC.

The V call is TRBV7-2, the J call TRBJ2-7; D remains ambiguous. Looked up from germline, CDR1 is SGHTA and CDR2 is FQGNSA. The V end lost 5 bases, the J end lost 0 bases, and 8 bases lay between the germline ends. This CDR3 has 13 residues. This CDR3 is CASSRALSYEQYF. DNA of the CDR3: TGTGCCAGCAGCCGGGCCCTCTCCTACGAGCAGTACTTC. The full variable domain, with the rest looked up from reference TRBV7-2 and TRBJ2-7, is GAGVSQSPSNKVTEKGKDVELRCDPISGHTALYWYRQSLGQGLEFLIYFQGNSAPDKSGLPSDRFSAERTGGSVSTLTIQRTQQEDSAVYLCASSRALSYEQYFGPGTRLTVT.

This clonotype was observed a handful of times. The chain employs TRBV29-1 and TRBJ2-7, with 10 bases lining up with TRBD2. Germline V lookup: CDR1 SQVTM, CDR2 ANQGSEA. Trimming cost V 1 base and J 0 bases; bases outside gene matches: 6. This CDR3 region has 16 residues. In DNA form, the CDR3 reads TGCAGCGTTGAAGGGACAGCGGGGGGGCGCTCCTACGAGCAGTACTTC. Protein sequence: CSVEGTAGGRSYEQYF.

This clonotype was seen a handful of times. The CDR3 DNA is TGTGCCAGTAGTATAAGGGCACACGATTACAATGAGCAGTTCTTC. Translation: CASSIRAHDYNEQFF. The gene calls are TRBV19 and TRBJ2-1; D is undetermined. The CDR3 is made up of 15 amino acids. V lost 2 bases and J lost 4, with 12 bases in between. Germline CDR1 and CDR2: LNHDA and SQIVND (reference sequence).